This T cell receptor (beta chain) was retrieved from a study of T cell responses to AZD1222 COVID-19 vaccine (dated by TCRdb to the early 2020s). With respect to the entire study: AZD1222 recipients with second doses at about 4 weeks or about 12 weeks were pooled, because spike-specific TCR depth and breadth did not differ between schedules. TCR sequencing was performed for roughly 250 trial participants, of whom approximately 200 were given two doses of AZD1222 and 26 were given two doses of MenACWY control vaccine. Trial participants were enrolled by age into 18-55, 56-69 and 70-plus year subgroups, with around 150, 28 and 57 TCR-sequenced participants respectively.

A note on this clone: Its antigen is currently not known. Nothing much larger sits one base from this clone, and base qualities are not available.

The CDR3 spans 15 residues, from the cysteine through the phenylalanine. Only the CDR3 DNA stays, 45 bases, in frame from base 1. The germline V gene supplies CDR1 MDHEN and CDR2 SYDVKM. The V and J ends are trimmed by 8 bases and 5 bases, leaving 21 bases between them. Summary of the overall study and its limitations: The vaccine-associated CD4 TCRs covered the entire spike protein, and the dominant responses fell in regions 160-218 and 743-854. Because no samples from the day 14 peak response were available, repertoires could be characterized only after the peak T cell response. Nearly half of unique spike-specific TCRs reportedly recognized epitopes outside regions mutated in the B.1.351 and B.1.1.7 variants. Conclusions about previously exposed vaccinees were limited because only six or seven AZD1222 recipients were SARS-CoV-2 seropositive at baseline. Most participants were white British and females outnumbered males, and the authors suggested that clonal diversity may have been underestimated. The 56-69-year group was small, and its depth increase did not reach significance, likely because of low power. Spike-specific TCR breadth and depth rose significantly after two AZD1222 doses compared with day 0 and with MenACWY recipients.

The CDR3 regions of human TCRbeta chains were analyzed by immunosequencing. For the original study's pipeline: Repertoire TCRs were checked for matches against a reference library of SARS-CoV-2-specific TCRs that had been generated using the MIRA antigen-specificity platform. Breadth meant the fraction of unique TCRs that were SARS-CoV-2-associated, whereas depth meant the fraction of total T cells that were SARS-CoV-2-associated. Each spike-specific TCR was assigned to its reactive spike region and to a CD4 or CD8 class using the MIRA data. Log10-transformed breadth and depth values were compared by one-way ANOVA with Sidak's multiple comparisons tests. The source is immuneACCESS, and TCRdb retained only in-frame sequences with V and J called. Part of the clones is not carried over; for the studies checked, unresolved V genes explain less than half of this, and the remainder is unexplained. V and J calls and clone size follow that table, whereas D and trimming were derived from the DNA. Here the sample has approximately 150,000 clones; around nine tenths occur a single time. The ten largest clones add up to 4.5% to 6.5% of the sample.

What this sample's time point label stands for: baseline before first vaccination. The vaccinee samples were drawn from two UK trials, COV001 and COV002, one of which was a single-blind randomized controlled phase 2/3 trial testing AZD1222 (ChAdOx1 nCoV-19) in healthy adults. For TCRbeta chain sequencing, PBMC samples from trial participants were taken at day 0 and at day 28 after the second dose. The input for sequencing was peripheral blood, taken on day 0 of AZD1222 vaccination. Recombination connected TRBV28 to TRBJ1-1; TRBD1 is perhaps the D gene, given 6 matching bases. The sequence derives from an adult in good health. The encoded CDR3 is CASLLGGGRWTEAFF. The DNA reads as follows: TGTGCCAGCCTTTTAGGGGGGGGCAGATGGACTGAAGCTTTCTTT.